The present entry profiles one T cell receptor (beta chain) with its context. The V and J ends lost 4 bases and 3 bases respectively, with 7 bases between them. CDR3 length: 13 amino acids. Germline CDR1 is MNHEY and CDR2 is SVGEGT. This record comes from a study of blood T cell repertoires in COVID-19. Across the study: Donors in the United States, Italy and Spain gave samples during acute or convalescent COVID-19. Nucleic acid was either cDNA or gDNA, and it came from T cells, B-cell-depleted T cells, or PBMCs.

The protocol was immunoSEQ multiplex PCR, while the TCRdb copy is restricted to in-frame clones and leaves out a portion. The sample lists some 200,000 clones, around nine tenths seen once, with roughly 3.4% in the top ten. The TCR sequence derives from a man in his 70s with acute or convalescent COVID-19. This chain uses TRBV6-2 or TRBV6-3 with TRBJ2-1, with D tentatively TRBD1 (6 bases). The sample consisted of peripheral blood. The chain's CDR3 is CASSWDIYNEQFF. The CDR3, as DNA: TGTGCCAGCAGTTGGGACATCTACAATGAGCAGTTCTTC.